Listed below are T cell receptor beta chains from one sample, sequenced in a study of cytomegalovirus exposure and HLA in healthy donors. Clones were read by immunoSEQ multiplex PCR, and TCRdb kept only the in-frame ones, dropping some. This repertoire shows approximately 240,000 clones, 80% to 90% found once; its top ten account for 1%. Sequencing was done on a sample of PBMCs. All receptors derive from a woman between 18 and 29 years old in good health and CMV-seronegative. CDR3s include the opening cysteine and the closing phenylalanine or tryptophan. Each record gives: V gene, clone size, D gene, J gene, CDR3 protein, CDR3 DNA. A D gene is named only where the DNA matches it firmly. Some rows mark clone size as missing; the rest say once, few, many or name a class of expanded clone.

V gene: TRBV7-6
clone size: -
D gene: -
J gene: TRBJ1-5
CDR3 protein: CASSLVPPLLVLAADQPQHF
CDR3 DNA: TGTGCCAGCAGCTTAGTCCCACCTCTCCTTGTTTTAGCGGCGGATCAGCCCCAGCATTTT

V gene: TRBV4-1
clone size: -
D gene: TRBD2
J gene: TRBJ2-3
CDR3 protein: CASSQDSDLAGNTDTQYF
CDR3 DNA: TGCGCCAGCAGCCAAGACTCTGATCTAGCGGGGAACACAGATACGCAGTATTTT

V gene: TRBV19
clone size: -
D gene: TRBD1
J gene: TRBJ1-2
CDR3 protein: CASSPGQVYGHTF
CDR3 DNA: TGTGCCAGTAGCCCGGGACAGGTCTATGGCCACACCTTC

V gene: TRBV5-5
clone size: -
D gene: -
J gene: TRBJ1-4
CDR3 protein: CASSLEGEYEKLFF
CDR3 DNA: TGTGCCAGCAGCTTGGAGGGGGAGTACGAAAAACTGTTTTTT

V gene: TRBV9
clone size: -
D gene: -
J gene: TRBJ2-2
CDR3 protein: CASSISGFNTGELFF
CDR3 DNA: TGTGCCAGCAGCATCAGTGGCTTTAACACCGGGGAGCTGTTTTTT

V gene: TRBV7-3
clone size: once
D gene: -
J gene: TRBJ1-5
CDR3 protein: CASSLQGGPQHF
CDR3 DNA: TGTGCCAGCAGCTTACAGGGCGGTCCCCAGCATTTT

V gene: TRBV19
clone size: -
D gene: TRBD1
J gene: TRBJ1-4
CDR3 protein: CASSIQGAGDEKLFF
CDR3 DNA: TGTGCCAGTAGTATACAGGGGGCGGGAGATGAAAAACTGTTTTTT

V gene: TRBV11-2
clone size: -
D gene: -
J gene: TRBJ2-7
CDR3 protein: CASSGGGSLYEQYF
CDR3 DNA: TGTGCCAGCAGCGGAGGGGGCAGTTTGTACGAGCAGTACTTC

V gene: TRBV10-3
clone size: once
D gene: -
J gene: TRBJ2-1
CDR3 protein: CAISGSWYNEQFF
CDR3 DNA: TGTGCCATCAGTGGCAGTTGGTACAATGAGCAGTTCTTC

V gene: TRBV13
clone size: -
D gene: TRBD1
J gene: TRBJ2-1
CDR3 protein: CASSQGGRTYNEQFF
CDR3 DNA: TGTGCCAGCAGCCAAGGGGGCCGGACCTACAATGAGCAGTTCTTC

V gene: TRBV27
clone size: -
D gene: -
J gene: TRBJ1-1
CDR3 protein: CASSPGMTWGTEAFF
CDR3 DNA: TGTGCCAGCAGCCCCGGGATGACCTGGGGCACTGAAGCTTTCTTT

V gene: TRBV18
clone size: -
D gene: TRBD2
J gene: TRBJ2-7
CDR3 protein: CASSSGGGGEQYF
CDR3 DNA: TGTGCCAGCTCCTCGGGGGGGGGCGGCGAGCAGTACTTC

V gene: TRBV4-3
clone size: -
D gene: TRBD2
J gene: TRBJ2-1
CDR3 protein: CASSQAGTSLNEQFF
CDR3 DNA: TGCGCCAGCAGCCAAGCTGGGACTAGTTTAAATGAGCAGTTCTTC

V gene: TRBV15
clone size: -
D gene: -
J gene: TRBJ2-5
CDR3 protein: CATSRGRASETQYF
CDR3 DNA: TGTGCCACCAGCAGAGGGAGGGCGTCAGAGACCCAGTACTTC

V gene: TRBV9
clone size: -
D gene: TRBD2
J gene: TRBJ2-3
CDR3 protein: CASSPPAGETDTQYF
CDR3 DNA: TGTGCCAGCTCCCCCCCAGCGGGAGAAACAGATACGCAGTATTTT

V gene: TRBV4-3
clone size: -
D gene: TRBD2
J gene: TRBJ2-1
CDR3 protein: CASSQDWAGAYNEQFF
CDR3 DNA: TGCGCCAGCAGCCAAGACTGGGCGGGGGCCTACAATGAGCAGTTCTTC

V gene: TRBV27
clone size: -
D gene: -
J gene: TRBJ2-7
CDR3 protein: CASSLYPGSEQYF
CDR3 DNA: TGTGCCAGCAGTTTATATCCAGGATCCGAGCAGTACTTC

V gene: TRBV7-9
clone size: -
D gene: TRBD1
J gene: TRBJ1-6
CDR3 protein: CASSSGQGADSPLHF
CDR3 DNA: TGTGCCAGCAGCTCGGGACAGGGGGCTGATTCACCCCTCCACTTT

V gene: TRBV5-5
clone size: -
D gene: -
J gene: TRBJ2-7
CDR3 protein: CASSPESSYEQYF
CDR3 DNA: TGTGCCAGCAGCCCAGAAAGCTCCTACGAGCAGTACTTC

V gene: TRBV7-6
clone size: once
D gene: -
J gene: TRBJ2-2
CDR3 protein: CASSFGTGNTGELFF
CDR3 DNA: TGTGCCAGCAGCTTCGGGACTGGGAACACCGGGGAGCTGTTTTTT

V gene: TRBV7-2
clone size: -
D gene: TRBD1
J gene: TRBJ1-3
CDR3 protein: CASSHLTGRAGNTIYF
CDR3 DNA: TGTGCCAGCAGCCACCTGACAGGGCGGGCTGGAAACACCATATATTTT

V gene: TRBV6-1
clone size: -
D gene: TRBD1
J gene: TRBJ1-1
CDR3 protein: CASKDRGWNTEAFF
CDR3 DNA: TGTGCCAGCAAAGACAGGGGGTGGAACACTGAAGCTTTCTTT

V gene: TRBV5-1
clone size: once
D gene: -
J gene: TRBJ2-2
CDR3 protein: CASSLAVGANTGELFF
CDR3 DNA: TGCGCCAGCAGCTTGGCGGTGGGAGCGAACACCGGGGAGCTGTTTTTT

V gene: TRBV7-3
clone size: -
D gene: -
J gene: TRBJ2-7
CDR3 protein: CASSLRGGLSYEQYF
CDR3 DNA: TGTGCCAGCAGCTTAAGGGGGGGGCTCTCGTACGAGCAGTACTTC

V gene: TRBV7-3
clone size: once
D gene: -
J gene: TRBJ1-1
CDR3 protein: CASSLTRGTEAFF
CDR3 DNA: TGTGCCAGCAGCTTAACCAGGGGCACTGAAGCTTTCTTT

V gene: TRBV5-1
clone size: -
D gene: -
J gene: TRBJ2-6
CDR3 protein: CASSFSSSGANVLTF
CDR3 DNA: TGCGCCAGCAGCTTCTCTAGCTCTGGGGCCAACGTCCTGACTTTC

V gene: TRBV6-5
clone size: -
D gene: -
J gene: TRBJ1-3
CDR3 protein: CASSYSRRASGNTIYF
CDR3 DNA: TGTGCCAGCAGTTACTCCCGCAGGGCCTCTGGAAACACCATATATTTT

V gene: TRBV11-2
clone size: once
D gene: -
J gene: TRBJ1-1
CDR3 protein: CASNLGGANTEAFF
CDR3 DNA: TGTGCCAGCAACCTAGGGGGGGCGAACACTGAAGCTTTCTTT

V gene: TRBV4-3
clone size: -
D gene: TRBD1
J gene: TRBJ1-6
CDR3 protein: CASSQEPGGGSPLHF
CDR3 DNA: TGCGCCAGCAGCCAAGAGCCAGGGGGCGGTTCACCCCTCCACTTT

V gene: TRBV4-1
clone size: -
D gene: TRBD1
J gene: TRBJ1-2
CDR3 protein: CASRTPGQGYYGYTF
CDR3 DNA: TGCGCCAGCAGAACACCGGGACAGGGATACTATGGCTACACCTTC

V gene: TRBV18
clone size: -
D gene: -
J gene: TRBJ2-7
CDR3 protein: CASSPNVGQTEQYF
CDR3 DNA: TGTGCCAGCTCACCAAACGTTGGACAGACCGAGCAGTACTTC

V gene: TRBV4-3
clone size: -
D gene: -
J gene: TRBJ1-2
CDR3 protein: CASSQVVSPNYGYTF
CDR3 DNA: TGCGCCAGCAGCCAAGTTGTCAGTCCTAACTATGGCTACACCTTC

V gene: TRBV23-1
clone size: -
D gene: TRBD1
J gene: TRBJ1-1
CDR3 protein: CASSGTGASDPTEAFF
CDR3 DNA: TGCGCCAGCAGTGGGACAGGGGCTTCCGACCCCACTGAAGCTTTCTTT

V gene: TRBV5-6
clone size: -
D gene: TRBD1
J gene: TRBJ2-7
CDR3 protein: CASSSKNRGAYEQYF
CDR3 DNA: TGTGCCAGCAGCTCAAAAAACAGGGGCGCCTACGAGCAGTACTTC

V gene: TRBV18
clone size: -
D gene: -
J gene: TRBJ1-2
CDR3 protein: CASSLLIGQYLTGGYTF
CDR3 DNA: TGTGCCAGCTCACTATTGATCGGACAGTACTTAACCGGTGGCTACACCTTC

V gene: TRBV9
clone size: -
D gene: -
J gene: TRBJ2-2
CDR3 protein: CASSGSGGGTGELFF
CDR3 DNA: TGTGCCAGCAGCGGCTCCGGGGGAGGCACCGGGGAGCTGTTTTTT

V gene: TRBV4-3
clone size: -
D gene: TRBD2
J gene: TRBJ2-3
CDR3 protein: CASSQVWRGAVDTQYF
CDR3 DNA: TGCGCCAGCAGCCAAGTCTGGCGGGGGGCGGTAGATACGCAGTATTTT

V gene: TRBV5-1
clone size: -
D gene: TRBD1
J gene: TRBJ2-1
CDR3 protein: CASSLFGGQGADEQFF
CDR3 DNA: TGCGCCAGCAGCTTGTTTGGGGGACAGGGGGCTGATGAGCAGTTCTTC

V gene: TRBV18
clone size: -
D gene: -
J gene: TRBJ2-7
CDR3 protein: CASSPVHSPYEQYF
CDR3 DNA: TGTGCCAGCTCACCAGTGCACAGTCCCTACGAGCAGTACTTC

V gene: TRBV4-2
clone size: -
D gene: TRBD2
J gene: TRBJ2-5
CDR3 protein: CASSPSASGGAEETQYF
CDR3 DNA: TGTGCCAGCAGCCCCAGCGCTAGCGGGGGGGCGGAAGAGACCCAGTACTTC

V gene: TRBV5-4
clone size: -
D gene: TRBD2
J gene: TRBJ2-1
CDR3 protein: CASSTGLAGGIGEQFF
CDR3 DNA: TGTGCCAGCAGCACGGGACTAGCGGGAGGGATAGGGGAGCAGTTCTTC

V gene: TRBV6-6
clone size: -
D gene: -
J gene: TRBJ1-5
CDR3 protein: CASSYGQVGEPQHF
CDR3 DNA: TGTGCCAGCAGTTACGGCCAGGTAGGCGAGCCCCAGCATTTT

V gene: TRBV19
clone size: -
D gene: -
J gene: TRBJ2-6
CDR3 protein: CASTAGVRGANVLTF
CDR3 DNA: TGTGCCAGTACCGCCGGGGTCCGTGGGGCCAACGTCCTGACTTTC

V gene: TRBV29-1
clone size: -
D gene: -
J gene: TRBJ2-1
CDR3 protein: CSVRFVRSSYNEQFF
CDR3 DNA: TGCAGCGTTCGTTTTGTGAGGAGCTCCTACAATGAGCAGTTCTTC

V gene: TRBV4-2
clone size: few
D gene: TRBD2
J gene: TRBJ2-5
CDR3 protein: CASSQDRGGRGETQYF
CDR3 DNA: TGTGCCAGCAGCCAAGATCGGGGGGGGCGAGGGGAGACCCAGTACTTC

V gene: TRBV5-5
clone size: -
D gene: TRBD2
J gene: TRBJ2-7
CDR3 protein: CASSIPRGDEQYF
CDR3 DNA: TGTGCCAGCAGCATCCCCCGGGGGGACGAGCAGTACTTC

V gene: TRBV6-5
clone size: once
D gene: -
J gene: TRBJ1-4
CDR3 protein: CASSYSISTVNEKLFF
CDR3 DNA: TGTGCCAGCAGTTACTCGATTTCGACAGTTAATGAAAAACTGTTTTTT

V gene: TRBV2
clone size: few
D gene: -
J gene: TRBJ1-2
CDR3 protein: CASSTGANYGYTF
CDR3 DNA: TGTGCCAGCAGTACGGGGGCTAACTATGGCTACACCTTC

V gene: TRBV7-9
clone size: -
D gene: -
J gene: TRBJ2-5
CDR3 protein: CASSSTWIDGSPKTQYF
CDR3 DNA: TGTGCCAGCAGCTCGACCTGGATTGACGGGTCCCCGAAGACCCAGTACTTC

V gene: TRBV15
clone size: -
D gene: -
J gene: TRBJ1-4
CDR3 protein: CATSRDRGNEKLFF
CDR3 DNA: TGTGCCACCAGCAGAGACAGGGGTAATGAAAAACTGTTTTTT

V gene: TRBV7-9
clone size: once
D gene: -
J gene: TRBJ1-1
CDR3 protein: CASRALVLNTEAFF
CDR3 DNA: TGTGCCAGCAGGGCCCTTGTCCTGAACACTGAAGCTTTCTTT

V gene: TRBV6-5
clone size: -
D gene: TRBD1
J gene: TRBJ1-2
CDR3 protein: CASSSTGGAFNYGYTF
CDR3 DNA: TGTGCCAGCAGTTCAACAGGGGGGGCCTTTAACTATGGCTACACCTTC

V gene: TRBV29-1
clone size: once
D gene: -
J gene: TRBJ1-1
CDR3 protein: CSVVGEQWTEAFF
CDR3 DNA: TGCAGCGTTGTAGGGGAACAGTGGACTGAAGCTTTCTTT